Shown below are 23 T cell receptor beta chains from a single sample sequenced in a study of blood T cell repertoires in COVID-19. Assay used: immunoSEQ multiplex PCR; TCRdb lists only in-frame clones, some missing. The sample records more than 95,000 clones, about 80% being singletons. The sequencing input was peripheral blood. These receptors came from a human donor in a cohort sampled during active COVID-19.

V usage is TRBV30 and J usage is TRBJ1-5, with D perhaps matching TRBD1 (6 bases). This CDR3 has 16 amino acids. Trimming shortened V by 3 bases and J by 0 bases, and 15 bases separated the two germline ends. Germline V gene sequence: CDR1 GTSNPN, CDR2 SVGIG (reference sequence). CDR3: CAWRVQGAYSNQPQHF. In nucleotides, the CDR3 is TGTGCCTGGAGGGTACAGGGCGCGTATAGCAATCAGCCCCAGCATTTT.

V and J are TRBV4-3 and TRBJ2-5; 7 positions agree with TRBD1. The CDR3 has 15 amino acids. V shed 3 bases, J shed 4 bases, and the junction held 8 bases outside the gene matches. Germline V gene sequence: CDR1 LGHNA, CDR2 YSLEER. CDR3 DNA: TGCGCCAGCAGCCATCTCCCGACAGGGAGAGAGACCCAGTACTTC. As protein: CASSHLPTGRETQYF.

The gene calls are TRBV6-9 and TRBJ2-1; 8 bases align to TRBD1. V lost 6 bases and J lost 3; bases outside the gene matches: 10. The germline gives CDR1 MNHGY, CDR2 SVAAGI. This CDR3 is built from 16 residues. CDR3 protein: CASSSTPGQDYNEQFF. CDR3 sequence (DNA): TGTGCCAGCAGCAGCACACCGGGACAGGACTACAATGAGCAGTTCTTC.

This rearrangement joins TRBV19 to TRBJ2-5; D unclear. Germline assignment: CDR1 LNHDA and CDR2 SQIVND (reference sequence). CDR3 size: 14 residues. V lost 3 bases to trimming and J lost 3 bases, with 11 bases between them. CDR3 in DNA: TGTGCCAGTAGTATCCCCACTCTGGAAGAGACCCAGTACTTC. Protein product: CASSIPTLEETQYF.

The chain has TRBV6-5 and TRBJ2-3; D might be TRBD2 (6 bases). The germline V gene has CDR1 MNHEY and CDR2 SVGAGI. The CDR3 sequence is 14 residues long. V was trimmed by 3 bases and J by 2 bases, leaving 9 bases between them. This CDR3 is CASSYAGPTDTQYF. The CDR3 nucleotides are TGTGCCAGCAGTTATGCGGGACCCACAGATACGCAGTATTTT.

The chain employs TRBV19 and TRBJ2-2; D call uncertain. The CDR3 is 13 amino acids. V gave up 2 bases and J gave up 5 bases, with 6 bases separating them. Looked up from germline, CDR1 is LNHDA and CDR2 is SQIVND (reference sequence). The CDR3 DNA sequence: TGTGCCAGTAGTATACAGGAAACCGGGGAGCTGTTTTTT. Translating gives CASSIQETGELFF.

The chain links TRBV7-9 to TRBJ2-6; 13 bases match TRBD2. The length of the CDR3 is 18 residues. The junction had 4 bases not matched to a gene; V was cut back by 5 bases and J by 0 bases. CDR1 and CDR2 from the germline V gene are SEHNR and FQNEAQ (reference sequence). The DNA of the CDR3 is TGTGCCAGCAGCCCGGGACTAGCGGGGACCTCTGGGGCCAACGTCCTGACTTTC. It encodes CASSPGLAGTSGANVLTF.

This clone has more than one count but fewer than ten. V and J are TRBV5-4 and TRBJ2-5; D uncertain. CDR1 and CDR2 from the germline V gene are SGHNT and YYREEE (reference sequence). The CDR3 extends over 12 amino acids. The ends were cut back, 5 bases at V and 1 base at J, with 6 bases in the middle. CDR3 region: CASSYSQETQYF. The CDR3 DNA sequence: TGTGCCAGCAGTTACTCCCAAGAGACCCAGTACTTC.

The CDR3 is CASSLNRAGANVLTF. In DNA, the CDR3 is TGTGCCAGCAGCTTAAACAGAGCTGGGGCCAACGTCCTGACTTTC. This rearrangement joins TRBV7-3 to TRBJ2-6; D unclear. CDR1 and CDR2 (germline): SGHTA, FQGTGA. Trimming stripped 1 base from V and 2 bases from J, with 6 bases between. The CDR3 spans 15 residues.

CDR3 loop: CASSLLGRGATSTDTQYF. The CDR3 bases are TGTGCCAGCAGTTTATTAGGGCGGGGGGCGACTAGCACAGATACGCAGTATTTT. This sequence joins TRBV27 and TRBJ2-3, with 8 bases fitting TRBD2. This CDR3 contains 18 residues. V lost 1 base, J lost 0 bases, and 9 bases stayed unmatched. Germline V gene data show CDR1 as MNHEY and CDR2 as SMNVEV (reference sequence).

This chain joins TRBV29-1 and TRBJ1-5; tentatively, D is TRBD1 (5 bases). This CDR3 has 15 residues. V lost 7 bases to trimming and J lost 5 bases, with 21 bases between them. CDR1 is SQVTM and CDR2 is ANQGSEA in the germline V gene. CDR3 loop: CSATTRGGPHQPQHF. The CDR3 nucleotides read TGCAGCGCCACGACACGGGGGGGTCCCCATCAGCCCCAGCATTTT. Together with reference TRBV29-1 and TRBJ1-5, the CDR3 gives the full variable domain: SAVISQKPSRDICQRGTSLTIQCQVDSQVTMMFWYRQQPGQSLTLIATANQGSEATYESGFVIDKFPISRPNLTFSTLTVSNMSPEDSSIYLCSATTRGGPHQPQHFGDGTRLSIL.

The chain uses TRBV5-4 and TRBJ1-2, with 8 bases matching TRBD1. The CDR3 is made up of 14 amino acids. V lost 2 bases to trimming and J lost 2 bases; unmatched junction nucleotides: 2. Per the germline V gene, CDR1 is SGHNT and CDR2 is YYREEE (reference sequence). The CDR3 coding sequence is TGTGCCAGCAGCTTAGACAGGGGCAACTATGGCTACACCTTC. This gives the protein CASSLDRGNYGYTF.

This clone came up once. The chain couples TRBV11-2 to TRBJ2-3; D is undetermined. V was shortened by 0 bases and J by 4 bases, with 2 bases between the two germline ends. From germline, CDR1 is SGHAT and CDR2 FQNNGV. The CDR3 sequence is 12 residues long. The DNA of the CDR3 is TGTGCCAGCAGCTTAGACGCAGATACGCAGTATTTT. It yields the protein CASSLDADTQYF. Combining the CDR3 with reference TRBV11-2 and TRBJ2-3 gives the whole variable domain EAGVAQSPRYKIIEKRQSVAFWCNPISGHATLYWYQQILGQGPKLLIQFQNNGVVDDSQLPKDRFSAERLKGVDSTLKIQPAKLEDSAVYLCASSLDADTQYFGPGTRLTVL.

J is TRBJ2-3 and V is TRBV19, with unresolved D. Germline CDR1 LNHDA, CDR2 SQIVND (reference sequence). V shed 7 bases and J shed 8 bases, with 16 bases lying between them. CDR3 length: 13 residues. Here the CDR3 DNA reads TGTGCCAGTACCCGTGCGTCGCATGGTACGCAGTATTTT. Translation gives CASTRASHGTQYF.

This clone showed up just once. This may be a read error: a much more frequent sequence differs by one nucleotide. This rearrangement joins TRBV12-3 or TRBV12-4 to TRBJ1-1; possible D gene TRBD1, 5 bases. The CDR3 loop spans 13 amino acids. Trimming cost V 1 base and J 3 bases, with 6 bases left between them. CDR3 bases: TGTGCCAGCAGTTTAGTCAGGGACACTGAAGCTTTCTTT. Its protein is CASSLVRDTEAFF.

The chain recombines TRBV4-1 with TRBJ2-1, with D perhaps TRBD2 (5 bases). Looked up from germline, CDR1 is MGHRA and CDR2 is YSYEKL. This CDR3 comprises 16 residues. Trimming took off 0 bases at V and 4 bases at J, with 13 bases between the two ends. The CDR3 loop reads CASSQDQTGSYNEQFF. In nucleotides, the CDR3 is TGCGCCAGCAGCCAAGATCAAACGGGGTCTTACAATGAGCAGTTCTTC.

This chain links TRBV3-1 (or the pseudogene TRBV3-2) with TRBJ2-1; TRBD2 matches 14 bases. Germline values: CDR1 LGHDT, CDR2 YNNKEL (reference sequence). The CDR3 spans 16 residues. V trimming: 1 base; J trimming: 7 bases; junction bases outside the gene matches: 3. The CDR3 bases are TGTGCCAGCAGCCAAGTTTGGACTAGCGGGAGGAATGAGCAGTTCTTC. Translation: CASSQVWTSGRNEQFF.

CDR3 in DNA: TGTGCCAGCAGCTCCTTCTCGGACAGGGGGCGATACAATGAGCAGTTCTTC. This gives the protein CASSSFSDRGRYNEQFF. The genes are TRBV11-2 and TRBJ2-1; 11 nucleotides align to TRBD1. The CDR3 is 17 amino acids. Germline lookup yields CDR1 SGHAT and CDR2 FQNNGV. The V gene end was trimmed by 4 bases and the J gene end by 4 bases; junction bases not matched to a gene: 9.

The chain couples TRBV9 to TRBJ2-4, with TRBD2 matching over 7 bases. V was clipped by 0 bases and J by 7 bases; unmatched bases: 7. The CDR3 runs to 15 residues. The V gene's germline CDR1 is SGDLS and CDR2 YYNGEE. CDR3 DNA sequence: TGTGCCAGCAGCGTAGGGGCGGGAGTGCCGAACATTCAGTACTTC. Translated: CASSVGAGVPNIQYF.

This clone has just a few counts. The sample has other DNA sequences that encode this CDR3 too. The chain couples TRBV18 to TRBJ2-7; the D gene is possibly TRBD1 (6 bases). V dropped 2 bases and J dropped 1 base, with 9 bases sitting between them. The CDR3 sequence is 14 residues long. Germline V CDR1 and CDR2: KGHSH, LQKENI. In nucleotides, the CDR3 is TGTGCCAGCTCACCAGGCCAGGGGTCCTACGAGCAGTACTTC. Translating it yields CASSPGQGSYEQYF.

This chain connects TRBV24-1 to TRBJ2-1, with D maybe TRBD1 (5 bases). V dropped 4 bases and J dropped 0 bases, with 9 bases sitting between them. The CDR3 runs 15 residues. Germline V lookup: CDR1 KGHDR, CDR2 SFDVKD. DNA of the CDR3: TGTGCCACCAGTGACCCGACAGTCTCCTACAATGAGCAGTTCTTC. Translating gives CATSDPTVSYNEQFF.

This clone was counted only a few times. This chain joins TRBV19 and TRBJ1-5, with a tentative D call TRBD1 (6 bases). Germline V gives CDR1 LNHDA, CDR2 SQIVND (reference sequence). Trimming shortened V by 7 bases and J by 3 bases, and 10 bases separated the two germline ends. This CDR3 has 13 amino acids. The chain's CDR3 is CASIGQFNQPQHF. The CDR3 region has the DNA TGTGCCAGTATAGGACAGTTCAATCAGCCCCAGCATTTT.

The CDR3 DNA reads as TGTGCCAGCGGCAGACAGGGGGTTAATGAAAAACTGTTTTTT. This gives the protein CASGRQGVNEKLFF. The V call is TRBV9, the J call TRBJ1-4; TRBD1 aligns across 9 bases. J gave up 4 bases and V 7 bases, and 5 bases lay outside the gene matches. The CDR3 spans 14 residues. Germline V gives CDR1 SGDLS, CDR2 YYNGEE.